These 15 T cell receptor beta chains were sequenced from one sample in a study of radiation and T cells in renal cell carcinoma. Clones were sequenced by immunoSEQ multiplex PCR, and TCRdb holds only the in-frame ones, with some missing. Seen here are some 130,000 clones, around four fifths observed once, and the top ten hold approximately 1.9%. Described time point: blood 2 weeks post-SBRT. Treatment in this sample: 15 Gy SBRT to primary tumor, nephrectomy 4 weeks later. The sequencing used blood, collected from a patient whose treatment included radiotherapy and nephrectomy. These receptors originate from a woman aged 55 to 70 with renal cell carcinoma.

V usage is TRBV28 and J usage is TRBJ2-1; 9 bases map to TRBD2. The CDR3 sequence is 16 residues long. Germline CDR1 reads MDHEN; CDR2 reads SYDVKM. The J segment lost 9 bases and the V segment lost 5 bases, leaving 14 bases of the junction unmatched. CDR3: CASSLVAGAGNVEQFF. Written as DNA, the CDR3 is TGTGCCAGCAGTCTCGTAGCGGGGGCAGGAAACGTTGAGCAGTTCTTC.

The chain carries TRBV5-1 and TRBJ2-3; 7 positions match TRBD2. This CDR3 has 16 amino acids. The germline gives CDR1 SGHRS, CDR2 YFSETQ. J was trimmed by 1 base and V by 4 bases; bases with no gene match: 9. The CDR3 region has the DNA TGCGCCAGCAGCCCCGGGGCGGGAGAGGGCACAGATACGCAGTATTTT. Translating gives CASSPGAGEGTDTQYF.

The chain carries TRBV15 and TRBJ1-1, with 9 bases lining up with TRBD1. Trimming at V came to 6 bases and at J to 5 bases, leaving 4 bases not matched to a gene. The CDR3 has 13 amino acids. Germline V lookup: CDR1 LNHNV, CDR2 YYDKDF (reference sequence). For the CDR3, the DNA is TGTGCCACCAGTAGGGACAGGGAAACTGAAGCTTTCTTT. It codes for CATSRDRETEAFF.

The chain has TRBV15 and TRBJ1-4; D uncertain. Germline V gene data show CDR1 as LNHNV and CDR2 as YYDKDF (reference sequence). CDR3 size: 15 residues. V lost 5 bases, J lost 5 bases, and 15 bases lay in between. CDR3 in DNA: TGTGCCACCAGCGAGAGGGCCAGGTCGAATGAAAAACTGTTTTTT. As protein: CATSERARSNEKLFF.

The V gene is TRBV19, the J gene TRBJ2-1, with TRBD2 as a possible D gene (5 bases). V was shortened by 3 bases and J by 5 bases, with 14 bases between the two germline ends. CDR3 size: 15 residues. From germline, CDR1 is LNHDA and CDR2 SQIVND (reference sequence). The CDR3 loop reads CASSMGGRSDNEQFF. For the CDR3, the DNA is TGTGCCAGTAGTATGGGTGGGAGAAGTGACAATGAGCAGTTCTTC.

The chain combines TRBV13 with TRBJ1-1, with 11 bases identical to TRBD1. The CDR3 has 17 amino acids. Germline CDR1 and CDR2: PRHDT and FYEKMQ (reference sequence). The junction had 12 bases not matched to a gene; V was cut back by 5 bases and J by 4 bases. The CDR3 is CASSRGTGGYRGTEAFF. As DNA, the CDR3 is TGTGCCAGCAGCCGGGGGACAGGGGGTTATCGGGGCACTGAAGCTTTCTTT.

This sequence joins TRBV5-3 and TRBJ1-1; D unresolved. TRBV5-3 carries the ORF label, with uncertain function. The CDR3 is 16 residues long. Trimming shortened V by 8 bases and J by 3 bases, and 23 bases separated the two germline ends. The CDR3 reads CASEPYLRARDTEAFF. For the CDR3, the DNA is TGTGCCAGCGAACCCTACCTCCGTGCACGGGACACTGAAGCTTTCTTT.

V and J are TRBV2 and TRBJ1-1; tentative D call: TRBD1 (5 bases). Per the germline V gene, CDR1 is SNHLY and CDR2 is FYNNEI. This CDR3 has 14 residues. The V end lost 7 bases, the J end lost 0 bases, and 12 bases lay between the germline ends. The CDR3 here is CASKRGRLNTEAFF. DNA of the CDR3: TGTGCCAGCAAGAGGGGCAGATTGAACACTGAAGCTTTCTTT.

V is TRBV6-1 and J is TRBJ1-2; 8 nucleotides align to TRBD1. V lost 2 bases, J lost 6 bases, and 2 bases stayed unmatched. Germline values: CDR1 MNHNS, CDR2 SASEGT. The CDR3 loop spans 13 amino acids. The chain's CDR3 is CASSEQGAHGYTF. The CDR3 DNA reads TGTGCCAGCAGTGAACAGGGGGCGCATGGCTACACCTTC.

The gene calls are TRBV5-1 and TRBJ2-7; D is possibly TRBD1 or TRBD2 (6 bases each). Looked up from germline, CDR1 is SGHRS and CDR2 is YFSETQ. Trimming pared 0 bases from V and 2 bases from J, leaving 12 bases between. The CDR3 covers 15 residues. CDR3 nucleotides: TGCGCCAGCAGCTTGGTCGGGGGCAAAGCCTACGAGCAGTACTTC. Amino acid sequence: CASSLVGGKAYEQYF.

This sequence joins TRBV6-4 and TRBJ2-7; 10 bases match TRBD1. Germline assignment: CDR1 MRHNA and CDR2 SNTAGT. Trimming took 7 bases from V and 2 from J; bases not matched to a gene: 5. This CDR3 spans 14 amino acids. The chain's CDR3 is CASTRTGGAYEQYF. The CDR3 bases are TGTGCCAGCACCCGGACAGGGGGGGCCTACGAGCAGTACTTC.

For the CDR3, the DNA is TGTGCCAGCAGCGCGGACCCATTATCGGCAACTAATGAAAAACTGTTTTTT. This codes for CASSADPLSATNEKLFF. The genes are TRBV9 and TRBJ1-4; D not certain. In germline, CDR1 is SGDLS, CDR2 YYNGEE. CDR3 length: 17 residues. The V end lost 3 bases, the J end lost 0 bases, and 15 bases lay between the germline ends.

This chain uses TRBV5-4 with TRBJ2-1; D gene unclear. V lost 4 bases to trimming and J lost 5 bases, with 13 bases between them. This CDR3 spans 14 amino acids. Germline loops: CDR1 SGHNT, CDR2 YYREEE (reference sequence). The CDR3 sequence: CASSPEHWDNEQFF. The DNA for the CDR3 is TGTGCCAGCAGCCCGGAGCACTGGGACAATGAGCAGTTCTTC.

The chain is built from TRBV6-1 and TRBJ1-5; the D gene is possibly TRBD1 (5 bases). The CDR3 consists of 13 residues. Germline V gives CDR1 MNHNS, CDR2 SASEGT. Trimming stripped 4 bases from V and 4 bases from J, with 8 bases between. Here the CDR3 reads CASSVTGNQPQHF. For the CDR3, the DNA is TGTGCCAGCAGTGTCACAGGTAATCAGCCCCAGCATTTT.

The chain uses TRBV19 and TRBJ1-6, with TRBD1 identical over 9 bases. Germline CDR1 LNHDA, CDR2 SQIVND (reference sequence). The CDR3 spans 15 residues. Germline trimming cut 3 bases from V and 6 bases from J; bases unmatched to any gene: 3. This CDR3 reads CASSMTGGVNSPLHF. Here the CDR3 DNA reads TGTGCCAGTAGTATGACAGGGGGTGTTAATTCACCCCTCCACTTT.